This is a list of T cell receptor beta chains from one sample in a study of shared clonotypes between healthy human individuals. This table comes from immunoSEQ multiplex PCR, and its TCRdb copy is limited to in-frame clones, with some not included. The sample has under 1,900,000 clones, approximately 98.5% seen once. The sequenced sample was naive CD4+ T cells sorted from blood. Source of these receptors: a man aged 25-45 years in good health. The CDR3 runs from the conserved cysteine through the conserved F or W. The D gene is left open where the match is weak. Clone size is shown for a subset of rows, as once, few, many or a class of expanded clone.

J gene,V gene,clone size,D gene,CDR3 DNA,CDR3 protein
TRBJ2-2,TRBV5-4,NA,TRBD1,TGTGCCAGCAGCGCGAGGACAGGGGGGGGAACCGGGGAGCTGTTTTTT,CASSARTGGGTGELFF
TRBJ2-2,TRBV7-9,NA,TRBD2,TGTGCCAGCAGCACTATAGCGGGAGCAGCCGGGGAGCTGTTTTTT,CASSTIAGAAGELFF
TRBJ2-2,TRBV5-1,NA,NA,TGCGCCAGCAGCTATGGCGGTACCGGGGAGCTGTTTTTT,CASSYGGTGELFF
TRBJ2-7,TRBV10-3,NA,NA,TGTGCCATCAGTGGGGGGGTAAAAACGGATGAGTACGCCCACGAGCAGTACTTC,CAISGGVKTDEYAHEQYF
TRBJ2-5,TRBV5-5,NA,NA,TGTGCCAGCAGCTTCTTGGGCGGGTCGTTAGGGACCCAGTACTTC,CASSFLGGSLGTQYF
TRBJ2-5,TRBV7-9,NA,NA,TGTGCCAGCAGCCTTCCGGACAGACAAGAGACCCAGTACTTC,CASSLPDRQETQYF
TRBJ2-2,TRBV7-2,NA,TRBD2,TGTGCCAGCAGCTTATTTATAGCGGGAATCTCTTCTGTCGCCGGGGAGCTGTTTTTT,CASSLFIAGISSVAGELFF
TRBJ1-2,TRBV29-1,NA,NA,TGCAGCGTAACCCAGAACGCCTATGGCTACACCTTC,CSVTQNAYGYTF
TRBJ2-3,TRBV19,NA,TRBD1,TGTGCCAGTAGTATTCGCAGGGGGTCAGATACGCAGTATTTT,CASSIRRGSDTQYF
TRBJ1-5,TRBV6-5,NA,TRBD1,TGTGCCAGCAGCCGAGACAGGGTTCCTCAGCCCCAGCATTTT,CASSRDRVPQPQHF
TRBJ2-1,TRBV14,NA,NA,TGTGCCAGCAGCCAAGTCTCCGTTTACAATGAGCAGTTCTTC,CASSQVSVYNEQFF
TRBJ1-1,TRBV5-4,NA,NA,TGTGCCAGCACGGAAGTTCGGGGTGGGAGGGCTGAAGCTTTCTTT,CASTEVRGGRAEAFF
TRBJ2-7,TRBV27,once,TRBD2,TGTGCCAGCAGTTTAGGTGCTAGCGGGAGGGCCGGAACCTACGAGCAGTACTTC,CASSLGASGRAGTYEQYF
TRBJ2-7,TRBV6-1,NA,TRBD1,TGTGCCAGCATCTTGACAGGGGGCGACGAGCAGTACTTC,CASILTGGDEQYF
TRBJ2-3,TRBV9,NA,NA,TGTGCCAGCAGCGTAGTAGTGACTAACACAGATACGCAGTATTTT,CASSVVVTNTDTQYF
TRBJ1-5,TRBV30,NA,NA,TGTGCCTGGAGTGTACTGTGGGATCAGCCCCAGCATTTT,CAWSVLWDQPQHF
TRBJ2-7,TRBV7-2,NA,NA,TGTGCCAGCAGCTTAACACCGACGGCTAACTACGAGCAGTACTTC,CASSLTPTANYEQYF
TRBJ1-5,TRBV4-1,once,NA,TGCGCCAGCAGTCGGGGGGTGAATCAGCCCCAGCATTTT,CASSRGVNQPQHF
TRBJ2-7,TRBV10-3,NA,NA,TGTGCCATCACTGCGAGTCCTATAGGGGTCCCCCCCTACGAGCAGTACTTC,CAITASPIGVPPYEQYF
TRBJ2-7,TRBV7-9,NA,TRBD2,TGTGCCAGCAGCCGCTTAGCGGGAGGTTACGAGCAGTACTTC,CASSRLAGGYEQYF
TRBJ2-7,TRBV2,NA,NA,TGTGCCAGCAGTGGAGAGAGCGAGCAGTACTTC,CASSGESEQYF
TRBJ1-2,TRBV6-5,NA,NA,TGTGCCAGCAGTTACTCGATCTCAGGGATTAGTGGCTACACCTTC,CASSYSISGISGYTF
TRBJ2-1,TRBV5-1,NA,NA,TGCGCCAGCAGCTTGGTTTCGACAGACAATGAGCAGTTCTTC,CASSLVSTDNEQFF
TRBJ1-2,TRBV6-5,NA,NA,TGTGCCAGCAGTTTCGAACCCCCCGGCTATGGCTACACCTTC,CASSFEPPGYGYTF
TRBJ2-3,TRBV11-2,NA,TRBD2,TGTGCCAGCAGCCCGCGGCTAGCGGGAGTTAGTCCAGATACGCAGTATTTT,CASSPRLAGVSPDTQYF
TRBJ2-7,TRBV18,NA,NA,TGTGCCAGCTCATCTACTGATCAGACCCCCTACGAGCAGTACTTC,CASSSTDQTPYEQYF
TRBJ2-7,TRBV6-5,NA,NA,TGTGCCAGAGGGGCGGCCTCCTACGAGCAGTACTTC,CARGAASYEQYF